These 17 T cell receptor beta chains were sequenced from one sample in a study of T cell responses to AZD1222 COVID-19 vaccine. TCRdb keeps only in-frame clones here, not all; method: immunoSEQ multiplex PCR. The top ten hold about 7.4% of the sample, which has 120,000 or so clones, about nine tenths seen once. This sample comprised peripheral blood, obtained on day 0 of AZD1222 vaccination. These receptors were obtained from an adult in good health.

The V and J genes are TRBV13 and TRBJ2-7; D is tentatively TRBD1 or TRBD2 (5 bases each). This CDR3 has 13 residues. Germline CDR1 is PRHDT and CDR2 is FYEKMQ (reference sequence). With 5 bases removed from V and 5 bases from J, the gap between germline ends came to 13 bases. In nucleotides, the CDR3 is TGTGCCAGCAGCCCAGAGGGGCGTGACGAGCAGTACTTC. Protein sequence: CASSPEGRDEQYF.

The chain has TRBV19 and TRBJ1-2; 7 bases are a match to TRBD1. CDR3 length equals 13 residues. The germline gives CDR1 LNHDA, CDR2 SQIVND (reference sequence). Germline trimming cut 4 bases from V and 8 bases from J; bases unmatched to any gene: 7. The CDR3 region is CASSTGNRGGYTF. CDR3 coding DNA: TGTGCCAGTAGTACGGGGAACAGGGGAGGCTACACCTTC. Together with reference TRBV19 and TRBJ1-2, the CDR3 gives the full variable domain: DGGITQSPKYLFRKEGQNVTLSCEQNLNHDAMYWYRQDPGQGLRLIYYSQIVNDFQKGDIAEGYSVSREKKESFPLTVTSAQKNPTAFYLCASSTGNRGGYTFGSGTRLTVV.

The chain couples TRBV10-3 to TRBJ2-2, with a weak D call TRBD1 (6 bases). V gave up 5 bases and J gave up 3 bases, with 13 bases separating them. CDR3 length: 15 residues. Looked up from germline, CDR1 is ENHRY and CDR2 is SYGVKD. CDR3 sequence reads: CAISIRSGDTGELFF. CDR3 bases: TGTGCCATCAGTATACGCTCAGGGGACACCGGGGAGCTGTTTTTT.

The V gene is TRBV9, the J gene TRBJ1-4, with a possible D match to TRBD1 (6 bases). The CDR3 covers 14 residues. The V gene's germline CDR1 is SGDLS and CDR2 YYNGEE. V was shortened by 10 bases and J by 4 bases, with 17 bases between the two germline ends. This CDR3 reads CASSPGQNNEKLFF. The CDR3 DNA reads TGTGCCTCCTCCCCCGGACAGAATAATGAAAAACTGTTTTTT.

The J gene is TRBJ1-1, the V gene TRBV20-1; the D gene is possibly TRBD1 (5 bases). V gave up 5 bases and J gave up 5 bases, with 9 bases separating them. CDR1 is DFQATT, CDR2 SNEGSKA, per germline (reference sequence). The CDR3 runs to 11 residues. The CDR3: CSAGGRTEAFF. In DNA, the CDR3 is TGCAGTGCTGGGGGAAGGACTGAAGCTTTCTTT.

This clone was seen only a few times. This chain links TRBV4-2 with TRBJ2-7, with D tentatively TRBD1 or TRBD2 (5 bases each). V was clipped by 0 bases and J by 2 bases, with 14 bases between them. CDR3 length: 16 residues. CDR1 and CDR2 (germline): LGHNA, YNFKEQ. This chain's CDR3 is CASSQDLTGPPYEQYF. For the CDR3, the DNA is TGTGCCAGCAGCCAAGATTTAACGGGACCCCCCTACGAGCAGTACTTC.

The V call is TRBV6-5, the J call TRBJ1-6; D perhaps matches TRBD1 (5 bases). The length of the CDR3 is 16 residues. V dropped 2 bases and J dropped 8 bases, with 16 bases sitting between them. Germline-derived CDR1 and CDR2 are MNHEY and SVGAGI. The CDR3 nucleotides read TGTGCCAGCAGTTACAGGAGAACAGAGGGGCATTCACCCCTCCACTTT. Protein product: CASSYRRTEGHSPLHF.

The chain has TRBV5-1 and TRBJ2-7; tentative D call: TRBD1 (5 bases). The V end lost 4 bases, the J end lost 7 bases, and 15 bases lay between the germline ends. The CDR3 sequence is 13 residues long. Germline V gives CDR1 SGHRS, CDR2 YFSETQ. The CDR3 region has the DNA TGCGCCAGCAGCCTGCAGGGATGGGGAGAGCAGTACTTC. Translated, it gives CASSLQGWGEQYF.

The genes are TRBV10-2 and TRBJ2-7; maybe TRBD1 (6 bases). In germline, CDR1 is WSHSY, CDR2 SAAADI. Trimming left V 8 bases short and J 0 bases short, with 14 bases between. The CDR3 consists of 14 residues. CDR3 bases: TGCGCCAGCTCCCAGGGGATTAACTCCTACGAGCAGTACTTC. Translation: CASSQGINSYEQYF.

The V and J genes are TRBV6-2 or TRBV6-3 and TRBJ2-7, with a weak D call TRBD2 (5 bases). In germline, CDR1 is MNHEY, CDR2 SVGEGT. The CDR3 runs 13 residues. The V end was cut by 2 bases, the J end by 2 bases, with 7 bases between. CDR3 protein: CASSYDGAYEQYF. The DNA for the CDR3 is TGTGCCAGCAGTTACGACGGGGCCTACGAGCAGTACTTC.

This clone has more than one count but fewer than ten. This chain uses TRBV11-2 with TRBJ2-3; D gene ambiguous. This CDR3 contains 13 residues. Germline V gives CDR1 SGHAT, CDR2 FQNNGV. Trimming removed 1 base at V and 5 bases at J, with 7 bases between. The CDR3 region has the DNA TGTGCCAGCAGCTTAGTTTTGCTAGATACGCAGTATTTT. Its protein product is CASSLVLLDTQYF.

This sequence joins TRBV18 and TRBJ2-7, with 12 bases that match TRBD2. Germline V CDR1 and CDR2: KGHSH, LQKENI. V gave up 6 bases and J gave up 1 base; unmatched junction bases: 4. The CDR3 length is 15 residues. This chain's CDR3 is CASSGTSGQSYEQYF. For the CDR3, the DNA is TGTGCCAGCTCGGGGACTAGCGGGCAGTCCTACGAGCAGTACTTC.

The chain recombines TRBV7-6 with TRBJ1-4; 8 bases align to TRBD1. The J segment lost 5 bases and the V segment lost 4 bases, leaving 3 bases of the junction unmatched. The CDR3 is made up of 14 amino acids. Per germline, CDR1 SGHVS and CDR2 FNYEAQ. In DNA, the CDR3 is TGTGCCAGCAGCTCGTGGACAGGGAATGAAAAACTGTTTTTT. Amino acids: CASSSWTGNEKLFF.

The chain joins TRBV19 to TRBJ1-5; D unclear. The CDR3 sequence is 10 residues long. Trimming took 5 bases from V and 5 from J, leaving 1 base between them. Germline CDR1 and CDR2: LNHDA and SQIVND (reference sequence). The CDR3 protein is CASSYQPQHF. In nucleotides, the CDR3 is TGTGCCAGTAGTTATCAGCCCCAGCATTTT.

This chain uses TRBV4-3 with TRBJ2-7, with 9 bases that match TRBD2. The germline gives CDR1 LGHNA, CDR2 YSLEER. After removal of 2 bases from V and 4 bases from J, the junction contained 0 bases not matched to a gene. The CDR3 is 13 residues long. CDR3 loop: CASSQTSGYEQYF. The CDR3 bases are TGCGCCAGCAGCCAAACTAGCGGGTACGAGCAGTACTTC.

V gene TRBV28 combines with J gene TRBJ2-7; D is undetermined. The CDR3 contains 13 residues. Germline V gives CDR1 MDHEN, CDR2 SYDVKM. With 2 bases removed from V and 2 bases from J, the gap between germline ends came to 7 bases. CDR3 amino acids: CASSLAVTYEQYF. Written as DNA, the CDR3 is TGTGCCAGCAGTTTAGCAGTTACCTACGAGCAGTACTTC. Looking up the rest from reference TRBV28 and TRBJ2-7 gives the full variable domain: DVKVTQSSRYLVKRTGEKVFLECVQDMDHENMFWYRQDPGLGLRLIYFSYDVKMKEKGDIPEGYSVSREKKERFSLILESASTNQTSMYLCASSLAVTYEQYFGPGTRLTVT.

The genes are TRBV5-5 and TRBJ2-5; D might be TRBD1 (6 bases). Germline assignment: CDR1 SGHKS and CDR2 YYEKEE (reference sequence). The CDR3 loop spans 14 amino acids. Trimming shortened V by 4 bases and J by 0 bases, and 10 bases separated the two germline ends. CDR3 sequence reads: CASSRTDYQETQYF. The CDR3, as DNA: TGTGCCAGCAGCCGGACAGACTACCAAGAGACCCAGTACTTC. The entire variable domain, with the rest obtained from reference TRBV5-5 and TRBJ2-5, is as follows: DAGVTQSPTHLIKTRGQQVTLRCSPISGHKSVSWYQQVLGQGPQFIFQYYEKEERGRGNFPDRFSARQFPNYSSELNVNALLLGDSALYLCASSRTDYQETQYFGPGTRLLVL.